These 26 T cell receptor beta chains originate from one sample sequenced in a study of T cell responses to AZD1222 COVID-19 vaccine. Produced via immunoSEQ multiplex PCR; TCRdb's table is partial and in-frame only. The repertoire holds about 160,000 clones, with approximately 88% as singletons. The sample here was peripheral blood, taken 28 days after the second AZD1222 dose. These TCRs come from an adult who received the AZD1222 COVID-19 vaccine.

The chain links TRBV6-6 to TRBJ2-1, with D possibly TRBD1 on 6 matching bases. Trimming left V 7 bases short and J 3 bases short, with 10 bases between. CDR1 MNHNY and CDR2 SVGAGI come from the germline V gene (reference sequence). CDR3 length: 13 amino acids. Written as DNA, the CDR3 is TGTGCCAGCACTGCGGACAGCTACAATGAGCAGTTCTTC. Translated, it gives CASTADSYNEQFF.

This clone was found once. The rearrangement uses TRBV3-1 (or the pseudogene TRBV3-2) and TRBJ2-7; D unclear. V lost 2 bases to trimming and J lost 5 bases, with 7 bases between them. The CDR3 loop spans 12 amino acids. Germline V gene sequence: CDR1 LGHDT, CDR2 YNNKEL (reference sequence). The CDR3 nucleotides are TGTGCCAGCAGCCAAAACCGGGACGAGCAGTACTTC. Protein sequence: CASSQNRDEQYF.

The chain has TRBV5-4 and TRBJ1-1; 7 bases are shared with TRBD1. The germline V gene encodes CDR1 SGHNT and CDR2 YYREEE (reference sequence). The length of the CDR3 is 12 residues. Losses at the gene ends were 3 bases for V and 8 bases for J; bases not matched to a gene: 4. The DNA of the CDR3 is TGTGCCAGCAGCTACCAGACAGGGGAAGCTTTCTTT. It yields the protein CASSYQTGEAFF.

In this sample, this clone turned up once. The chain recombines TRBV9 with TRBJ1-6, with a weak D call TRBD1 (5 bases). V was shortened by 4 bases and J by 6 bases, with 14 bases between the two germline ends. The CDR3 runs to 15 residues. CDR1 and CDR2 from the germline V gene are SGDLS and YYNGEE. CDR3 DNA sequence: TGTGCCAGCAGCCGGGGGGACGGAGCTAATTCACCCCTCCACTTT. Translating gives CASSRGDGANSPLHF. Combining the CDR3 with reference TRBV9 and TRBJ1-6 gives the whole variable domain DSGVTQTPKHLITATGQRVTLRCSPRSGDLSVYWYQQSLDQGLQFLIQYYNGEERAKGNILERFSAQQFPDLHSELNLSSLELGDSALYFCASSRGDGANSPLHFGNGTRLTVT.

The chain couples TRBV5-8 to TRBJ2-5, with D perhaps given as TRBD1 or TRBD2 (5 bases each). Germline CDR1 is SGHTS and CDR2 is YDEGEE. This CDR3 has 14 residues. Trimming cost V 4 bases and J 7 bases, with 17 bases left between them. The CDR3 spells CASSNRGPQWTQYF. CDR3 sequence (DNA): TGTGCCAGCAGCAACCGGGGCCCCCAGTGGACCCAGTACTTC.

The rearrangement joins TRBV25-1 to TRBJ2-3; D may correspond to TRBD1 or TRBD2 (6 bases each). The CDR3 runs to 16 residues. Trimming took 4 bases from V and 0 from J, leaving 14 bases between them. Germline V gives CDR1 MGHDK, CDR2 SYGVNS. The CDR3 spells CASSAPRGPSTDTQYF. The CDR3 DNA reads TGTGCCAGCAGTGCACCCCGGGGGCCGAGCACAGATACGCAGTATTTT.

The chain recombines TRBV7-3 with TRBJ1-1; possibly TRBD1 for D (5 bases). Germline lookup yields CDR1 SGHTA and CDR2 FQGTGA. The length of the CDR3 is 13 residues. The germline V and J ends were trimmed by 5 bases and 8 bases, with 15 bases remaining between them. The CDR3 spells CASSLLARDEAFF. CDR3 sequence (DNA): TGTGCCAGCAGCCTCCTGGCCAGGGACGAAGCTTTCTTT.

The J gene is TRBJ2-1, the V gene TRBV7-3; TRBD1 might be the D (6 bases). The CDR3 has 15 residues. CDR1 is SGHTA and CDR2 is FQGTGA in the germline V gene. V shed 5 bases and J shed 0 bases, with 11 bases lying between them. CDR3 sequence: CASSLDRNSYNEQFF. CDR3 nucleotides: TGTGCCAGCAGCCTAGACAGGAACTCCTACAATGAGCAGTTCTTC.

The gene calls are TRBV19 and TRBJ2-6, with D possibly being TRBD1 (6 bases). The germline CDR1 and CDR2 sequences are LNHDA and SQIVND (reference sequence). This CDR3 region has 15 residues. V lost 5 bases to trimming and J lost 4 bases, with 12 bases between them. CDR3 in DNA: TGTGCCAGTAGTGCCCAGGGGTTCGGGGCCAACGTCCTGACTTTC. Its protein product is CASSAQGFGANVLTF.

Note on this clone: Compared with germline, one end of the junction differs, possibly owing to a read error. The gene calls are TRBV7-7 and TRBJ2-7; a weak D match, TRBD1 (6 bases). Germline CDR1 and CDR2: SSHAT and FNYEAQ (reference sequence). This CDR3 comprises 15 residues. CDR3 amino acids: CASSLAGGRTSEQYF. CDR3 DNA sequence: TGTGCTAGCAGCTTGGCTGGGGGCAGGACTTCCGAGCAGTACTTC.

The chain is built from TRBV28 and TRBJ1-1, with D uncertain. The length of the CDR3 is 13 residues. V shed 6 bases and J shed 5 bases, with 13 bases lying between them. CDR1 and CDR2 from the germline V gene are MDHEN and SYDVKM. The CDR3 DNA reads as TGTGCCAGCAGCCCATCGCGGGTAACTGAAGCTTTCTTT. Translating it yields CASSPSRVTEAFF. The full variable domain, completed using reference TRBV28 and TRBJ1-1, is DVKVTQSSRYLVKRTGEKVFLECVQDMDHENMFWYRQDPGLGLRLIYFSYDVKMKEKGDIPEGYSVSREKKERFSLILESASTNQTSMYLCASSPSRVTEAFFGQGTRLTVV.

The chain employs TRBV19 and TRBJ2-7; 8 bases line up with TRBD1. Unmatched junction bases numbered 10, after V lost 7 bases and J lost 5 bases. Germline V gene sequence: CDR1 LNHDA, CDR2 SQIVND (reference sequence). This CDR3 is 14 amino acids long. The CDR3 DNA reads as TGTGCCAGTAAGTGGACAGGGATCTCGGACGAGCAGTACTTC. Encoded protein: CASKWTGISDEQYF.

V usage is TRBV7-2 and J usage is TRBJ1-6, with D hard to call. This CDR3 contains 15 residues. Between the trimmed V and J ends, which lost 1 base and 10 bases, there was a span of 14 bases. Per germline, CDR1 SGHTA and CDR2 FQGNSA. In nucleotides, the CDR3 is TGTGCCAGCAGCTTAGGAGGGTTCCGATGGTCACCCCTCCACTTT. Its protein is CASSLGGFRWSPLHF.

The V call is TRBV12-5, the J call TRBJ2-5; weak D call: TRBD1 (6 bases). Trimming left V 6 bases short and J 5 bases short, with 31 bases between. This CDR3 has 19 residues. Germline CDR1 reads LGHNT; CDR2 reads FRNRAP. The CDR3 loop reads CASGPLPPMNRVVGETQYF. The CDR3 DNA is TGTGCTAGTGGCCCCCTGCCTCCAATGAACAGGGTGGTGGGCGAGACCCAGTACTTC.

This chain links TRBV6-5 with TRBJ2-7; a possible D gene is TRBD1 (6 bases). Germline lookup yields CDR1 MNHEY and CDR2 SVGAGI. The CDR3 covers 15 residues. Trimming removed 0 bases from V and 0 bases from J, with 9 bases in between. The CDR3 DNA is TGTGCCAGCAGTTACTCTTCGACAGGCTCCTACGAGCAGTACTTC. Its translation is CASSYSSTGSYEQYF.

The CDR3 reads CASSLQGRWNTEAFF. The CDR3 coding sequence is TGTGCCAGCAGTTTGCAGGGACGGTGGAACACTGAAGCTTTCTTT. This chain connects TRBV27 to TRBJ1-1, with D perhaps matching TRBD1 (5 bases). The germline V and J ends were trimmed by 3 bases and 1 base, with 12 bases remaining between them. The CDR3 has 15 residues. Germline CDR1 is MNHEY and CDR2 is SMNVEV (reference sequence).

This chain joins TRBV5-8 and TRBJ1-1; no clear D gene. CDR1 and CDR2 from the germline V gene are SGHTS and YDEGEE. This CDR3 is built from 11 residues. Trimming cost V 0 bases and J 7 bases, with 4 bases left between them. CDR3 protein: CASSLVVEAFF. The CDR3 nucleotides read TGTGCCAGCAGCTTGGTGGTTGAAGCTTTCTTT.

The rearrangement uses TRBV7-9 and TRBJ1-4; D is undetermined. The CDR3 contains 14 residues. CDR1 and CDR2 from the germline V gene are SEHNR and FQNEAQ (reference sequence). Trimming shortened V by 3 bases and J by 5 bases, and 10 bases separated the two germline ends. The CDR3 bases are TGTGCCAGCAGCTTCGAGGGCTACAATGAAAAACTGTTTTTT. Its protein product is CASSFEGYNEKLFF. The full variable domain, completed using reference TRBV7-9 and TRBJ1-4, is DTGVSQNPRHKITKRGQNVTFRCDPISEHNRLYWYRQTLGQGPEFLTYFQNEAQLEKSRLLSDRFSAERPKGSFSTLEIQRTEQGDSAMYLCASSFEGYNEKLFFGSGTQLSVL.

The chain joins TRBV2 to TRBJ1-2, with D uncertain. The ends were cut back, 7 bases at V and 3 bases at J, with 12 bases in the middle. The V gene's germline CDR1 is SNHLY and CDR2 FYNNEI. The CDR3 extends over 13 amino acids. As DNA, the CDR3 is TGTGCCAGCAAAGGGTCGCGGGACTATGGCTACACCTTC. The encoded protein is CASKGSRDYGYTF. The full variable domain, in which reference TRBV2 and TRBJ1-2 provide the parts outside the CDR3, is EPEVTQTPSHQVTQMGQEVILRCVPISNHLYFYWYRQILGQKVEFLVSFYNNEISEKSEIFDDQFSVERPDGSNFTLKIRSTKLEDSAMYFCASKGSRDYGYTFGSGTRLTVV.

This clone turned up a few times. Different DNA sequences within this sample yield the same CDR3. The CDR3 DNA sequence: TGCAGCGCCCGCAACACTGAAGCTTTCTTT. This encodes CSARNTEAFF. V gene TRBV29-1 combines with J gene TRBJ1-1; D is unclear. CDR3 length: 10 residues. The V gene's germline CDR1 is SQVTM and CDR2 ANQGSEA. Trimming removed 7 bases from V and 2 bases from J, with 5 bases in between. The entire variable domain, with the rest obtained from reference TRBV29-1 and TRBJ1-1, is as follows: SAVISQKPSRDICQRGTSLTIQCQVDSQVTMMFWYRQQPGQSLTLIATANQGSEATYESGFVIDKFPISRPNLTFSTLTVSNMSPEDSSIYLCSARNTEAFFGQGTRLTVV.

To note about this clone: The same CDR3 also results from other DNA sequences found in this sample. The V gene is TRBV30, the J gene TRBJ1-6; TRBD1 matches at 7 bases. V was clipped by 0 bases and J by 7 bases; unmatched bases: 6. CDR1 is GTSNPN and CDR2 is SVGIG in the germline V gene (reference sequence). The CDR3 spans 15 residues. DNA for the CDR3: TGTGCCTGGAGTGTTTCAGGGGGGGGAAATTCACCCCTCCACTTT. Its protein is CAWSVSGGGNSPLHF.

The chain couples TRBV3-1 (or the pseudogene TRBV3-2) to TRBJ2-6; maybe TRBD2 (5 bases). Trimming shortened V by 4 bases and J by 1 base, and 11 bases separated the two germline ends. CDR1 LGHDT and CDR2 YNNKEL come from the germline V gene (reference sequence). The CDR3 has 16 residues. The CDR3 region has the DNA TGTGCCAGCAGCCTCGCGGGCTTGTCTGGGGCCAACGTCCTGACTTTC. It is translated as CASSLAGLSGANVLTF.

To note about this clone: A junction boundary mismatches the germline segment, possibly from a read error. This rearrangement joins TRBV7-9 to TRBJ1-6; no reliable D call. The CDR3 runs 13 residues. CDR1 is SEHNR and CDR2 is FQNEAQ in the germline V gene (reference sequence). The CDR3 sequence: CASTQSSNSPLHF. The CDR3 bases are TGTGCCAGCACCCAGTCCTCTAATTCACCCCTCCACTTT.

This chain links TRBV29-1 with TRBJ2-7, with 10 bases lining up with TRBD2. The J segment lost 0 bases and the V segment lost 3 bases, leaving 2 bases of the junction unmatched. This CDR3 has 14 amino acids. In germline, CDR1 is SQVTM, CDR2 ANQGSEA. The chain's CDR3 is CSVDLAGASYEQYF. CDR3 nucleotides: TGCAGCGTTGATCTAGCGGGGGCCTCCTACGAGCAGTACTTC.

The chain recombines TRBV9 with TRBJ2-7; 8 bases map to TRBD1. The ends lost 0 bases at V and 5 bases at J; junction bases unmatched: 25. This CDR3 spans 21 amino acids. Germline lookup yields CDR1 SGDLS and CDR2 YYNGEE. The CDR3 nucleotides read TGTGCCAGCAGCGTAGGGTTAAGCCGATTGATTGCGACAGGGGCCTGGAACGAGCAGTACTTC. It specifies CASSVGLSRLIATGAWNEQYF.

V usage is TRBV18 and J usage is TRBJ1-1; no definite D call. Germline assignment: CDR1 KGHSH and CDR2 LQKENI. The CDR3 sequence is 14 residues long. V lost 2 bases, J lost 1 base, and 8 bases lay in between. The CDR3 here is CASSPNSQNTEAFF. CDR3 in DNA: TGTGCCAGCTCACCAAATTCGCAGAACACTGAAGCTTTCTTT.